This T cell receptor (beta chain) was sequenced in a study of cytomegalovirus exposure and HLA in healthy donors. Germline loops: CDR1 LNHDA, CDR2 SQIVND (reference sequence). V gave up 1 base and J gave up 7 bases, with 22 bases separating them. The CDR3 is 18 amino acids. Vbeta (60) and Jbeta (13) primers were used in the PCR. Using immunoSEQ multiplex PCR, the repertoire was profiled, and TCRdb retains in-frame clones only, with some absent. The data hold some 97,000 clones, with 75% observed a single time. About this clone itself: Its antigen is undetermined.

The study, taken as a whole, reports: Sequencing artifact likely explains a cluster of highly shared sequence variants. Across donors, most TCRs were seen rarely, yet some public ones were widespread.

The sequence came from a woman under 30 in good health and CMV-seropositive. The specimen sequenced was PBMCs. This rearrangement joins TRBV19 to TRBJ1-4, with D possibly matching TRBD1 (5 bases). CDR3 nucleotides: TGTGCCAGTAGTATAGCCCGGGGGGGAAGGACTGCCAGTGAAAAACTGTTTTTT. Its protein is CASSIARGGRTASEKLFF.